Listed below are T cell receptor beta chains from one sample, sequenced in a study of shared clonotypes between healthy human individuals. Generated by immunoSEQ multiplex PCR, the TCRdb table keeps only in-frame clones and is missing some. Found here are roughly 2,300,000 clones, around 90% of them singletons; the top ten hold approximately 0.41%. Material for sequencing was naive CD4+ T cells from PBMCs. The receptors stem from a man between 18 and 35 years old in good health. Some clones in this sample may be carry-over from other donors' samples. CDR3s include the opening cysteine and the closing phenylalanine or tryptophan. Fields, in order: J gene, V gene, clone size, D gene, CDR3 protein, CDR3 DNA. A D gene is named only where the DNA matches it firmly. The size of a clone is reported for some rows only, either as once, few or many, or as a class for expanded clones.

j_call: TRBJ1-5; v_call: TRBV28; clone_size: NA; d_call: NA; cdr3_aa: CASMKQGSNQPQHF; cdr3_nt: TGTGCCAGCATGAAACAGGGATCTAATCAGCCCCAGCATTTT
j_call: TRBJ2-1; v_call: TRBV28; clone_size: NA; d_call: TRBD2; cdr3_aa: CASTGGVYNEQFF; cdr3_nt: TGTGCCAGCACCGGGGGGGTCTACAATGAGCAGTTCTTC
j_call: TRBJ2-7; v_call: TRBV5-4; clone_size: NA; d_call: TRBD2; cdr3_aa: CASSLGLAGGTYEQYF; cdr3_nt: TGTGCCAGCAGCTTGGGGCTAGCGGGAGGAACCTACGAGCAGTACTTC
j_call: TRBJ1-4; v_call: TRBV5-1; clone_size: NA; d_call: NA; cdr3_aa: CASSLDTTDEKLFF; cdr3_nt: TGCGCCAGCAGCCTGGACACCACAGATGAAAAACTGTTTTTT
j_call: TRBJ1-3; v_call: TRBV18; clone_size: few; d_call: NA; cdr3_aa: CASSPEGNTIYF; cdr3_nt: TGTGCCAGTTCCCCCGAGGGAAACACCATATATTTT
j_call: TRBJ2-3; v_call: TRBV29-1; clone_size: NA; d_call: NA; cdr3_aa: CSVERAEGGDTQYF; cdr3_nt: TGCAGCGTTGAGAGAGCGGAAGGGGGAGATACGCAGTATTTT
j_call: TRBJ1-4; v_call: TRBV28; clone_size: NA; d_call: NA; cdr3_aa: CASSVLQGSGEKLFF; cdr3_nt: TGTGCCAGCAGTGTCTTACAGGGTTCGGGTGAAAAACTGTTTTTT
j_call: TRBJ1-4; v_call: TRBV6-5; clone_size: NA; d_call: NA; cdr3_aa: CASSYQGGSHEKLFF; cdr3_nt: TGTGCCAGCAGTTACCAAGGGGGTAGTCATGAAAAACTGTTTTTT
j_call: TRBJ1-1; v_call: TRBV28; clone_size: NA; d_call: NA; cdr3_aa: CASSLDAYTEAFF; cdr3_nt: TGTGCCAGCAGTTTGGACGCCTACACTGAAGCTTTCTTT
j_call: TRBJ2-7; v_call: TRBV11-2; clone_size: once; d_call: TRBD1; cdr3_aa: CASSSGWTGSYEQYF; cdr3_nt: TGTGCCAGCAGCTCGGGATGGACAGGGTCCTACGAGCAGTACTTC
j_call: TRBJ2-3; v_call: TRBV7-3; clone_size: NA; d_call: TRBD2; cdr3_aa: CASSLGLAGVPGSTDTQYF; cdr3_nt: TGTGCCAGCAGCTTAGGGCTAGCGGGAGTCCCTGGAAGCACAGATACGCAGTATTTT
j_call: TRBJ2-5; v_call: TRBV5-1; clone_size: NA; d_call: TRBD1; cdr3_aa: CASSLVARGRETQYF; cdr3_nt: TGCGCCAGCAGCTTGGTTGCCAGGGGGAGAGAGACCCAGTACTTC
j_call: TRBJ1-1; v_call: TRBV11-2; clone_size: NA; d_call: NA; cdr3_aa: CASSTRVRGNTEAFF; cdr3_nt: TGTGCCAGCAGCACCCGAGTGCGGGGAAACACTGAAGCTTTCTTT
j_call: TRBJ2-3; v_call: TRBV28; clone_size: NA; d_call: TRBD2; cdr3_aa: CASSVSGRVTDTQYF; cdr3_nt: TGTGCCAGCAGTGTTAGCGGGAGAGTCACAGATACGCAGTATTTT
j_call: TRBJ2-1; v_call: TRBV4-2; clone_size: NA; d_call: NA; cdr3_aa: CASSQAAGSQYEQFF; cdr3_nt: TGTGCCAGCAGCCAAGCGGCTGGGAGTCAATATGAGCAGTTCTTC
j_call: TRBJ1-5; v_call: TRBV30; clone_size: NA; d_call: NA; cdr3_aa: CAWSTKTDQPQHF; cdr3_nt: TGTGCCTGGAGTACCAAAACTGATCAGCCCCAGCATTTT
j_call: TRBJ2-3; v_call: TRBV11-3; clone_size: NA; d_call: NA; cdr3_aa: CASSLEGRGTDTQYF; cdr3_nt: TGTGCCAGCAGCTTAGAGGGGCGCGGTACAGATACGCAGTATTTT
j_call: TRBJ2-3; v_call: TRBV7-3; clone_size: NA; d_call: TRBD1; cdr3_aa: CASSLTRDRGTDTQYF; cdr3_nt: TGTGCCAGCAGCTTAACCCGGGACAGGGGTACAGATACGCAGTATTTT
j_call: TRBJ2-2; v_call: TRBV7-6; clone_size: NA; d_call: NA; cdr3_aa: CASSLANAGQNTGELFF; cdr3_nt: TGTGCCAGCAGCTTGGCCAACGCGGGACAGAACACCGGGGAGCTGTTTTTT
j_call: TRBJ2-1; v_call: TRBV29-1; clone_size: NA; d_call: NA; cdr3_aa: CSVGTRRQPFHEQFF; cdr3_nt: TGCAGCGTTGGGACCCGGAGACAACCCTTCCATGAGCAGTTCTTC
j_call: TRBJ2-2; v_call: TRBV6-1; clone_size: NA; d_call: NA; cdr3_aa: CASRMGQAGTGELFF; cdr3_nt: TGTGCCAGCAGGATGGGGCAGGCGGGCACCGGGGAGCTGTTTTTT
j_call: TRBJ2-7; v_call: TRBV5-1; clone_size: once; d_call: NA; cdr3_aa: CASSLLPSLTYEQYF; cdr3_nt: TGCGCCAGCAGCTTACTACCATCACTGACCTACGAGCAGTACTTC
j_call: TRBJ2-1; v_call: TRBV4-1; clone_size: NA; d_call: NA; cdr3_aa: CASRRVERPANEQFF; cdr3_nt: TGCGCCAGCAGGCGTGTAGAACGTCCGGCCAATGAGCAGTTCTTC
j_call: TRBJ2-2; v_call: TRBV2; clone_size: NA; d_call: TRBD2; cdr3_aa: CASRTSWSGTGELFF; cdr3_nt: TGTGCCAGCAGGACTAGCTGGAGCGGCACCGGGGAGCTGTTTTTT
j_call: TRBJ2-2; v_call: TRBV9; clone_size: once; d_call: TRBD1; cdr3_aa: CASSADRAPTGELFF; cdr3_nt: TGTGCCAGCAGCGCCGACAGGGCTCCCACCGGGGAGCTGTTTTTT
j_call: TRBJ2-7; v_call: TRBV30; clone_size: NA; d_call: TRBD2; cdr3_aa: CAWSVWVAGEYEQYF; cdr3_nt: TGTGCCTGGAGTGTTTGGGTAGCGGGAGAATACGAGCAGTACTTC
j_call: TRBJ1-2; v_call: TRBV30; clone_size: NA; d_call: NA; cdr3_aa: CAWSRTVANYGYTF; cdr3_nt: TGTGCCTGGAGTCGGACAGTAGCTAACTATGGCTACACCTTC